The 5 T cell receptor beta chains in this list originate from one sample, sequenced in a study of blood T cell repertoires in COVID-19. This table comes from immunoSEQ multiplex PCR, and its TCRdb copy is limited to in-frame clones, with some not included. The sample carries fewer than 200,000 clones, more than 65% recorded once. Source material: PBMCs or T cells enriched from blood (not recorded which). The receptor source for this set is a man between 50 and 59 years old who had recovered from COVID-19.

The chain links TRBV30 to TRBJ1-3; D call uncertain. The CDR3 runs to 16 residues. Trimming took 0 bases from V and 0 from J, leaving 12 bases between them. Germline V lookup: CDR1 GTSNPN, CDR2 SVGIG (reference sequence). This chain's CDR3 is CAWSVSQRPSGNTIYF. Here the CDR3 DNA reads TGTGCCTGGAGTGTAAGTCAGAGGCCCTCTGGAAACACCATATATTTT.

The chain employs TRBV4-2 and TRBJ1-4; 9 bases map to TRBD1. The CDR3 totals 14 residues. Trimming removed 4 bases from V and 7 bases from J; junction bases left unmatched: 4. Germline CDR1 is LGHNA and CDR2 is YNFKEQ. The chain's CDR3 is CASSRGQGSEKLFF. In nucleotides, the CDR3 is TGTGCCAGCAGCCGAGGACAGGGGAGTGAAAAACTGTTTTTT.

This clone was seen a few times. The CDR3, as DNA: TGTGCCAGCTCCCACGGGGAGGGGATCCATGGCTACACCTTC. Protein product: CASSHGEGIHGYTF. The chain recombines TRBV11-2 with TRBJ1-2, with D perhaps matching TRBD1 (5 bases). The CDR3 totals 14 residues. With 8 bases removed from V and 6 bases from J, the gap between germline ends came to 19 bases. CDR1 and CDR2 (germline): SGHAT, FQNNGV.

The V gene is TRBV19, the J gene TRBJ1-6; 10 bases are shared with TRBD1. J gave up 10 bases and V 7 bases, and 7 bases lay outside the gene matches. The CDR3 spans 14 residues. CDR1 and CDR2 from the germline V gene are LNHDA and SQIVND (reference sequence). The CDR3 loop reads CASNLGQGISPLHF. The CDR3 coding sequence is TGTGCCAGTAACCTGGGACAGGGGATATCACCCCTCCACTTT.

The V call is TRBV3-1 (or the pseudogene TRBV3-2), the J call TRBJ1-6; D unresolved. The CDR3 consists of 15 residues. V gave up 0 bases and J gave up 6 bases, with 9 bases separating them. Germline loops: CDR1 LGHDT, CDR2 YNNKEL (reference sequence). The CDR3 nucleotides read TGTGCCAGCAGCCAAGATGGGCAGGTTAATTCACCCCTCCACTTT. Protein product: CASSQDGQVNSPLHF.